This T cell receptor beta chain was captured by sequencing in a study of blood T cell repertoires in COVID-19. Looking at the study overall: PBMCs, B-cell-depleted T cells, or T cells were the source of the cDNA or gDNA that made up the material.

As processed by the authors: Scientists estimated how many nucleated cells there were by amplifying reference gene primers. The method was immunoSEQ multiplex PCR; TCRdb's version includes in-frame clones alone and lacks a portion of them. That table supplies the V and J calls and clone size; D and trimming were determined from the DNA. The sample lists about 200,000 clones; 83% were seen once. V gave up 5 bases and J gave up 3 bases, with 7 bases separating them. Germline V CDR1 and CDR2: SGDLS, YYNGEE. This CDR3 region has 12 residues. The sequence was obtained from a woman in her forties or fifties with acute or convalescent COVID-19. Source material: peripheral blood. This chain links TRBV9 with TRBJ2-3; D might be TRBD1 (5 bases). CDR3 DNA sequence: TGTGCCAGCAGTAGGGGTACAGATACGCAGTATTTT. Translated: CASSRGTDTQYF.